The rows below give T cell receptor beta chains drawn from one sample of a study of T cells in Graves' hyperthyroidism and ophthalmopathy. TCRdb independently ran MiXCR on the multiplex PCR reads; one entry per CDR3 protein. The table has roughly 500,000 distinct CDR3 sequences, over 35% seen once. Specimen: peripheral blood or thyroid tissue (not recorded which). The source is an adult woman with Graves' disease, either hyperthyroidism or ophthalmopathy (not recorded which). Both conserved end residues are part of each CDR3. A D gene is named only where the DNA matches it firmly. Only part of the rows carry a size: once, few, many, or a class if the clone is expanded.

J: TRBJ2-2
V: TRBV24-1
D: .
size: .
length: 14
DNA: TGTGCCACCAATAGCGTTGGGGGCACCGGGGAGCTGTTTTTT
CDR3: CATNSVGGTGELFF

J: TRBJ1-1
V: TRBV6-1
D: .
size: .
length: 11
DNA: TGTGCCAGCTTCCAGCCCAGTGAAGCTTTCTTT
CDR3: CASFQPSEAFF

J: TRBJ1-4
V: TRBV20-1
D: .
size: few
length: 14
DNA: TGCAGTGCTAGTACCGGGGGAAAAAATGAAAAACTGTTTTTT
CDR3: CSASTGGKNEKLFF

J: TRBJ2-7
V: TRBV11-2
D: TRBD1
size: .
length: 15
DNA: TGTGCCAGCAGCTTAGAGGCAGGGGGTTTCTCCGAGCAGTACTTC
CDR3: CASSLEAGGFSEQYF

J: TRBJ1-6
V: TRBV6-1
D: .
size: .
length: 13
DNA: TGTGCCAGCGGGGTACAGGATGGGTCACCCCTCCACTTT
CDR3: CASGVQDGSPLHF

J: TRBJ1-1
V: TRBV28
D: .
size: few
length: 16
DNA: TGTGCCAGCAGCTCCGGGGGTGCGGGGATGAACACTGAAGCTTTCTTT
CDR3: CASSSGGAGMNTEAFF

J: TRBJ1-2
V: TRBV29-1
D: .
size: .
length: 13
DNA: TGCAGCGTTGATGCAGGAATTAACTATGGCTACACCTTC
CDR3: CSVDAGINYGYTF

J: TRBJ1-1
V: TRBV7-3
D: .
size: .
length: 15
DNA: TGCGCCAGCAGCCAAGATCTAAACACAAACACTGAAGCTTTCTTT
CDR3: CASSQDLNTNTEAFF

J: TRBJ2-5
V: TRBV7-2
D: TRBD1
size: .
length: 15
DNA: TGTGCCAGCAGCTTAAATGCAGGGGGCGGAGAGACCCAGTACTTC
CDR3: CASSLNAGGGETQYF

J: TRBJ2-7
V: TRBV7-2
D: .
size: .
length: 17
DNA: TGTGCCAGCAGCTTAGTTGGGGGGGACAAGAGCTCCTACGAGCAGTACTTC
CDR3: CASSLVGGDKSSYEQYF

J: TRBJ2-7
V: TRBV20-1
D: TRBD1
size: few
length: 14
DNA: TGCAGTGCTAGAGAATCCAGGGGGACCTACGAGCAGTACTTC
CDR3: CSARESRGTYEQYF

J: TRBJ1-5
V: TRBV19
D: .
size: few
length: 14
DNA: TGTGCCAGTAGTATAGGGGACAGCAATCAGCCCCAGCATTTT
CDR3: CASSIGDSNQPQHF

J: TRBJ1-6
V: TRBV20-1
D: .
size: once
length: 12
DNA: TGCAGTGCTGGGGGGACGGGGTCGAACCTCCACTTT
CDR3: CSAGGTGSNLHF

J: TRBJ2-7
V: TRBV20-1
D: .
size: once
length: 14
DNA: TGCAGTGCCAGCAGCTTAGGAGGACAGTACGAGCAGTACTTC
CDR3: CSASSLGGQYEQYF

J: TRBJ1-3
V: TRBV5-4
D: .
size: once
length: 13
DNA: TGTGCCAGCAGCGTGGGGTACGGGGACACCATATATTTT
CDR3: CASSVGYGDTIYF

J: TRBJ2-5
V: TRBV2
D: .
size: .
length: 12
DNA: TGTGCCAGCAGCGTTTATAGGGAGACCCAGTACTTC
CDR3: CASSVYRETQYF

J: TRBJ1-2
V: TRBV29-1
D: .
size: .
length: 10
DNA: TGCAGCGTTGAGGGGACCGGCTACACCTTC
CDR3: CSVEGTGYTF

J: TRBJ2-7
V: TRBV20-1
D: .
size: few
length: 10
DNA: TGCAGTGCTTTACAGGGCGAGCAGTACTTC
CDR3: CSALQGEQYF

J: TRBJ2-5
V: TRBV7-2
D: TRBD1
size: many
length: 14
DNA: TGTGCCAGCAGCTTAGCAGGGACAGCGGAGACCCAGTACTTC
CDR3: CASSLAGTAETQYF

J: TRBJ1-6
V: TRBV6-5
D: TRBD1
size: many
length: 15
DNA: TGTGCCAGCAGGCAGGGGGCTTCCTATAATTCACCCCTCCACTTT
CDR3: CASRQGASYNSPLHF

J: TRBJ1-5
V: TRBV12-3/TRBV12-4
D: .
size: many
length: 14
DNA: TGTGCCAGCAGTTTTAGTGGGGCGGGACAGCCCCAGCATTTT
CDR3: CASSFSGAGQPQHF

J: TRBJ2-5
V: TRBV13
D: TRBD2
size: .
length: 16
DNA: TGTGCCAGCAGTGGGTCCCCGGCTAGCGGCCAAGAGACCCAGTACTTC
CDR3: CASSGSPASGQETQYF

J: TRBJ2-5
V: TRBV29-1
D: .
size: .
length: 14
DNA: TGCAGCGTTGAAAGGGTGGGGCTGGGAGAGGCCCAGTACTTC
CDR3: CSVERVGLGEAQYF

J: TRBJ1-1
V: TRBV20-1
D: .
size: .
length: 14
DNA: TGCAGTGCTAGGAACTCCGGGGGGGCTGCGGAAGCTTTCTTT
CDR3: CSARNSGGAAEAFF

J: TRBJ2-2
V: TRBV28
D: TRBD1
size: .
length: 16
DNA: TGTGCCAGCAGTTTATGGGACAGGGTAGACACCGGGGAGCTGTTTTTT
CDR3: CASSLWDRVDTGELFF

J: TRBJ1-1
V: TRBV10-3
D: .
size: .
length: 12
DNA: TGTGCCATCGGGGCTGCGGGCCAAGAAACTTTCTTT
CDR3: CAIGAAGQETFF

J: TRBJ1-2
V: TRBV25-1
D: .
size: .
length: 12
DNA: TGTGCCTGTGGCGTCTCAGGAGAAGGCTACACCTTC
CDR3: CACGVSGEGYTF

J: TRBJ2-5
V: TRBV5-1
D: .
size: .
length: 15
DNA: TGCGCCAGCAGCTTGGAGGCACCGGGCCAAGAGACCCAGTACTTC
CDR3: CASSLEAPGQETQYF

J: TRBJ2-5
V: TRBV29-1
D: TRBD2
size: .
length: 15
DNA: TGCAGCGTATCACCTAGACTAGCGGGTGGGGAGACCCAGTACTTC
CDR3: CSVSPRLAGGETQYF

J: TRBJ1-2
V: TRBV29-1
D: TRBD1
size: many
length: 14
DNA: TGCAGCGTGGGCCCCGGGACAGGAGTCTATGGCTACACCTTC
CDR3: CSVGPGTGVYGYTF

J: TRBJ2-7
V: TRBV7-6
D: TRBD1
size: few
length: 15
DNA: TGTGCCAGCAGCTTGACCGGGACAGGGCTCTACGAGCAGTACTTC
CDR3: CASSLTGTGLYEQYF

J: TRBJ1-5
V: TRBV19
D: .
size: .
length: 19
DNA: TGTGCCAGTAGCACGACGGACTTTGCGGGGAGTTATAGCAATCAGCCCCAGCATTTT
CDR3: CASSTTDFAGSYSNQPQHF

J: TRBJ1-1
V: TRBV7-9
D: .
size: .
length: 11
DNA: TGTGCCAGCACCCTAGGGACTGAAGCTTTCTTT
CDR3: CASTLGTEAFF

J: TRBJ1-4
V: TRBV7-9
D: .
size: .
length: 14
DNA: TGTGCCAGCAGCTCACAGGCGTCTGATGAAAAACTGTTTTTT
CDR3: CASSSQASDEKLFF

J: TRBJ2-5
V: TRBV7-2
D: .
size: .
length: 13
DNA: TGTGCCAGCGGCCTGACAGCCCAAGAGACCCAGTACTTC
CDR3: CASGLTAQETQYF

J: TRBJ2-2
V: TRBV7-2
D: TRBD2
size: many
length: 17
DNA: TGTGCCAGCAGCCCCGGGACTAGCGGGAGTTTCACCGGGGAGCTGTTTTTT
CDR3: CASSPGTSGSFTGELFF

J: TRBJ2-2
V: TRBV29-1
D: TRBD1
size: few
length: 13
DNA: TGCAGCGTTCTGACAGGGCGGACCGGGGAGCTGTTTTTT
CDR3: CSVLTGRTGELFF

J: TRBJ1-6
V: TRBV5-5
D: .
size: .
length: 13
DNA: TGTGCCAGCAGCCGTGGGGAGGGATCACCCCTCCACTTT
CDR3: CASSRGEGSPLHF

J: TRBJ1-2
V: TRBV12-3/TRBV12-4
D: TRBD1
size: .
length: 15
DNA: TGTGCCAGCAGTTTAGAGGGACAGGTCATCTATGGCTACACCTTC
CDR3: CASSLEGQVIYGYTF

J: TRBJ1-2
V: TRBV20-1
D: .
size: many
length: 13
DNA: TGCAGTGCTAGAAAAGGATGGGACTATGGCTACACCTTC
CDR3: CSARKGWDYGYTF

J: TRBJ1-2
V: TRBV2
D: .
size: .
length: 13
DNA: TGTGCCAGCCGGGAGGAAGCCGGCTATGGCTACACCTTC
CDR3: CASREEAGYGYTF